This TCR beta chain was obtained from a study of cytomegalovirus exposure and HLA in healthy donors. V lost 1 base, J lost 0 bases, and 10 bases stayed unmatched. This CDR3 comprises 19 residues. Per germline, CDR1 MNHEY and CDR2 SMNVEV (reference sequence). With 60 Vbeta and 13 Jbeta primers, the PCR was carried out. Clones were read by immunoSEQ multiplex PCR, and TCRdb kept only the in-frame ones, dropping some. The data contain 170,000 or so clones, over 70% of them singletons. This clone has a single count. This sequence originates from a man aged 35-49 years in good health and CMV-seronegative. This chain joins TRBV27 and TRBJ2-3; 10 nucleotides agree with TRBD2. Sequencing was done on a sample of PBMCs. This CDR3 reads CASSLWASGGPTSTDTQYF. Written as DNA, the CDR3 is TGTGCCAGCAGTTTATGGGCTAGCGGGGGCCCAACTAGCACAGATACGCAGTATTTT.